This is a list of T cell receptor beta chains from one sample in a study of human T cells and chemical hapten exposure. TCRdb reprocessed the RACE reads with MiXCR, giving one entry per CDR3 protein. Found here are some 97,000 distinct CDR3 sequences, 25% to 30% of them singletons; the top ten hold approximately 10%. This specimen consisted of whole blood, obtained in connection with sensitization to the hapten diphenylcyclopropenone (DPC). These receptors originate from a man aged 40-49 years with alopecia areata. Some clones in this sample may be carry-over from other donors' samples. The CDR3 runs from the conserved cysteine through the conserved F or W. A D gene is named only where the DNA matches it firmly. Only some rows state a clone size, as once, few, many or a class for expanded clones.

j_call,d_call,clone_size,v_call,cdr3_nt,cdr3_aa
TRBJ1-1,TRBD1,-,TRBV6-5,TGTGCCAGCAGACCGGACAGGGCTAGCACTGAAGCTTTCTTT,CASRPDRASTEAFF
TRBJ2-5,TRBD2,-,TRBV20-1,TGCAGTGCTAGCCCGACTAGCGGGGTGCAAGAGACCCAGTACTTC,CSASPTSGVQETQYF
TRBJ2-7,TRBD1,few,TRBV28,TGTGCCAGCATTACTGGGACAGGCACCTACGAGCAGTACTTC,CASITGTGTYEQYF
TRBJ2-7,-,few,TRBV3-1,TGTGCCAGCAGCCGCGGGACACTCTACGAGCAGTACTTC,CASSRGTLYEQYF
TRBJ2-7,TRBD1,few,TRBV10-3,TGTGCCATCAGTGAGTCGGGACAGGAGCGCTACGAGCAGTACTTC,CAISESGQERYEQYF
TRBJ2-7,-,few,TRBV7-2,TGTGCCAGCAGCTTAGTGGGCTTGCTCGCCGAGCAGTACTTC,CASSLVGLLAEQYF
TRBJ2-2,-,few,TRBV7-3,TGTGCCAGCGCTGAAGGCCGCACCGGGGAGCTGTTTTTT,CASAEGRTGELFF
TRBJ2-5,TRBD2,-,TRBV6-2/TRBV6-3,TGTGCCAGCAGTTCCATAGGACTAGCGGGAGGTCGTGAGACCCAGTACTTC,CASSSIGLAGGRETQYF
TRBJ1-1,-,few,TRBV6-6,TGTGCCAGCAGTTATAAGAATGGGATTGCCACGAACACTGAAGCTTTCTTT,CASSYKNGIATNTEAFF
TRBJ2-1,-,-,TRBV5-1,TGCGCCAGCAGCTTGTACAGTACGGGGCCTTTAGGGAACAATGAGCAGTTCTTC,CASSLYSTGPLGNNEQFF
TRBJ2-3,-,-,TRBV10-3,TGTGCCATCAGTCTCAGGGCCGACACAGATACGCAGTATTTT,CAISLRADTDTQYF
TRBJ2-7,-,few,TRBV21-1,TGTGCCAGCAGCAAAAGACAGGGAGAGAAAAGCCTAGATTACGAGCAGTACTTC,CASSKRQGEKSLDYEQYF
TRBJ2-1,-,many,TRBV7-9,TGTGCCAGCAGCTTAGAGGGCAGCAATGAGCAGTTCTTC,CASSLEGSNEQFF
TRBJ2-7,-,-,TRBV12-3/TRBV12-4,TGTGCCAGCCAACAGGGTCGGCTCTCCTACGAGCAGTACTTC,CASQQGRLSYEQYF
TRBJ2-3,-,few,TRBV10-3,TGTGCCATCGGGGTCGGGGGCAGCGCAGATACGCAGTATTTT,CAIGVGGSADTQYF
TRBJ2-7,TRBD2,-,TRBV7-2,TGTGCCAGCAGCTTTCCTAGCGGGAGGGTTGAGCAGTACTTC,CASSFPSGRVEQYF
TRBJ2-7,TRBD1,-,TRBV29-1,TGCAGCGGCCGGACAGGGCCCTACGAGCAGTACTTC,CSGRTGPYEQYF
TRBJ1-3,-,-,TRBV28,TGTGCCAGCAGCTTATTTGGGACCCCAACACCGGCGGACTTT,CASSLFGTPTPADF
TRBJ1-1,TRBD1,few,TRBV28,TGTGCCAGCAGTCAGATTACAGGGGGGACTGAAGCTTTCTTT,CASSQITGGTEAFF
TRBJ2-5,TRBD2,few,TRBV20-1,TGCAGTGCTAGCTTAGCGGGAGGGGTGGAGACCCAGTACTTC,CSASLAGGVETQYF
TRBJ1-5,-,-,TRBV7-9,TGTGCCAGCAGCCGTGGGGAAACCCACAATCAGCCCCAGCATTTT,CASSRGETHNQPQHF
TRBJ2-5,TRBD2,-,TRBV11-1,TGTGCCAGCAGCCCTAGCGGGGTGGGAGGAGAGACCCAGTACTTC,CASSPSGVGGETQYF
TRBJ2-1,TRBD2,-,TRBV11-1,TGTGCCAGCAGCCTTCGGACTAGCGGTATAAATGAGCAGTTCTTC,CASSLRTSGINEQFF
TRBJ2-1,-,-,TRBV5-4,TGTGCCAGCAGCTTGTTAAGAGGGACTGTCGACAATGAGCAGTTCTTC,CASSLLRGTVDNEQFF
TRBJ1-5,-,-,TRBV28,TGTGCCAGCAGTTTCGGTACGGGTACGAGACAGCCCCAGCATTTT,CASSFGTGTRQPQHF
TRBJ1-1,-,many,TRBV27,TGTGCCAGCAGTCTCGTTTTTTCGTGGGGGGAAGCTTTCTTT,CASSLVFSWGEAFF
TRBJ1-5,-,many,TRBV12-3/TRBV12-4,TGTGCCAGCAGTCCTGGGGTGAATCAGCCCCAGCATTTT,CASSPGVNQPQHF
TRBJ1-4,-,few,TRBV5-4,TGTGCCAGCAGAAAGGACATGTCTATCGGTGAAAAACTGTTTTTT,CASRKDMSIGEKLFF
TRBJ2-3,-,-,TRBV20-1,TGCAGTGCTAGTCAACCTAGGACTGGGGCTAGCACAGATACGCAGTATTTT,CSASQPRTGASTDTQYF
TRBJ2-1,-,few,TRBV20-1,TGCAGTATACTTTGGGGGGAGCAGTTCTTC,CSILWGEQFF
TRBJ1-5,-,few,TRBV28,TGTGCCACCAGGGGTAGCAATCAGCCCCAGCATTTT,CATRGSNQPQHF
TRBJ2-7,-,-,TRBV20-1,TGCAGTGCTAGACCAACCGGGACTGCAAGAGCGGGGCAGTACTTC,CSARPTGTARAGQYF
TRBJ2-7,-,few,TRBV20-1,TGCAGTGTTGAGATGAGATATGACGAGCAGTACTTC,CSVEMRYDEQYF